This record looks at one T cell receptor beta chain sequence and its context. Its antigen is still unknown. It was via CD45RO/CCR7/CD25/CD127/CD95/CD27 that CD4+ naive, central memory, regulatory and stem cell-like memory cells were sorted. Each sorted fraction was over 95% pure. Deletions cut 0 bases from V and 0 bases from J, with 12 bases between. This CDR3 has 15 residues. From germline, CDR1 is GTSNPN and CDR2 SVGIG (reference sequence). This sample is drawn from a study of beta chain features in type 1 diabetes. Findings and limits, study-wide: Moderate but significant shortening of TCRB CDR3s was recorded in all four CD4+ subsets from Type 1 diabetes patients.

Of the isolated RNA, all was reverse transcribed, and so the sequenced material was expressed TCRB transcripts. The method was immunoSEQ multiplex PCR; TCRdb's version includes in-frame clones alone and lacks a portion of them. In the table there are hundreds of thousands of clones, around 15% of which are singletons. The receptor was derived from a man aged 18 to 30 with type 1 diabetes. The chain is built from TRBV30 and TRBJ2-7; D gene uncertain. The sequenced sample consisted of naive CD4+ T cells from blood. The CDR3 loop is CAWSVIGALSYEQYF. The CDR3 DNA reads TGTGCCTGGAGTGTAATTGGCGCCCTCTCCTACGAGCAGTACTTC.